This TCR beta chain was sequenced in a study of T cells in Graves' hyperthyroidism and ophthalmopathy. RNA transcripts were the template for amplifying TCR beta CDR3 regions. First-round RT-PCR targeting the TCR CDR3 was performed with the HTBI primer set. TCRdb analysed the multiplex PCR reads with MiXCR anew, one entry per CDR3 protein. Of 700,000 or so distinct CDR3 sequences listed, 15% to 20% were seen once; the top ten hold under 10%. The ends lost 6 bases at V and 9 bases at J; junction bases unmatched: 12. The CDR3 sequence is 14 residues long. Germline V lookup: CDR1 MDHEN, CDR2 SYDVKM. This clonotype was observed many times.

The chain employs TRBV28 and TRBJ2-7; 9 nucleotides agree with TRBD2. Sequenced input: blood. This TCR was recovered from a man in his late teens or twenties with Graves' hyperthyroidism. The CDR3 region has the DNA TGTGCCAGCAGCCCAGCGGGAGGCCGCCCCGCGCAGTACTTC. It yields the protein CASSPAGGRPAQYF.